One sample yielded the 32 T cell receptor beta chains listed below, sequenced in a study of metastatic and nonmetastatic thyroid tumors. From the PCR reads, TCRdb re-called clones with MiXCR. This table holds 5,200 or so clones, 20% to 25% found once. Treatment of any kind had been given to no patient before thyroid surgery. The sample was adjacent normal tissue. The receptors here all came from a female donor with papillary thyroid cancer or a benign thyroid nodule (not recorded which). Some clones in this sample may be carry-over from other donors' samples.

By sample share, this clone is large. The chain uses TRBV6-1 and TRBJ1-2, with D perhaps matching TRBD1 (6 bases). This CDR3 spans 14 amino acids. Germline loops: CDR1 MNHNS, CDR2 SASEGT. Trimming removed 10 bases at V and 8 bases at J, with 23 bases between. The CDR3 nucleotides read TGTGCCACCATCCCGGGACAAGGACGGACGGGCTACACCTTC. Protein product: CATIPGQGRTGYTF.

By share of the sample, this clone is medium-sized. CDR3 loop: CASSQEGSGNQPQHF. For the CDR3, the DNA is TGCGCCAGCAGCCAAGAAGGGAGTGGCAATCAGCCCCAGCATTTT. This chain connects TRBV4-1 to TRBJ1-5; D is ambiguous. The CDR3 sequence is 15 residues long. From germline, CDR1 is MGHRA and CDR2 YSYEKL. With 0 bases removed from V and 2 bases from J, the gap between germline ends came to 8 bases.

This clone was detected only a few times. The rearrangement uses TRBV24-1 and TRBJ1-6; tentatively, D is TRBD1 (6 bases). V dropped 8 bases and J dropped 8 bases, with 15 bases sitting between them. Germline CDR1 reads KGHDR; CDR2 reads SFDVKD. The CDR3 extends over 14 amino acids. The CDR3 DNA reads TGTGCCACCACCCAAACGGGGGCCGATTCACCCCTCCACTTT. It translates to CATTQTGADSPLHF.

Within the sample, this clone is medium-sized. The chain carries TRBV20-1 and TRBJ2-2, with D perhaps matching TRBD1 (5 bases). Trimming took 8 bases from V and 2 from J, leaving 9 bases between them. Germline CDR1 reads DFQATT; CDR2 reads SNEGSKA (reference sequence). The CDR3 runs to 12 residues. CDR3 coding DNA: TGCAGTCCACAGGATAACACCGGGGAGCTGTTTTTT. This translates into CSPQDNTGELFF.

The rearrangement uses TRBV6-8 and TRBJ2-3; 9 bases match TRBD2. The length of the CDR3 is 15 residues. Germline CDR1 is MNHGY and CDR2 is SAAAGT. The junction had 5 bases not matched to a gene; V was cut back by 4 bases and J by 3 bases. CDR3 coding DNA: TGTGCCAGCAGTTTAGGACTAGCGAGTACAGATACGCAGTATTTT. As protein: CASSLGLASTDTQYF.

This chain links TRBV6-6 with TRBJ2-7; 8 nucleotides line up with TRBD1. The V gene end was trimmed by 2 bases and the J gene end by 2 bases; junction bases not matched to a gene: 5. CDR1 MNHNY and CDR2 SVGAGI come from the germline V gene (reference sequence). This CDR3 is built from 15 residues. The CDR3 DNA sequence: TGTGCCAGCAGTTACCTAGGACAGGGAACCTACGAGCAGTACTTC. Translating gives CASSYLGQGTYEQYF.

V usage is TRBV6-1 and J usage is TRBJ2-7; D is possibly TRBD1 (5 bases). The CDR3 is made up of 13 amino acids. CDR1 MNHNS and CDR2 SASEGT come from the germline V gene. V was pared by 6 bases and J by 1 base, with 10 bases between. In DNA, the CDR3 is TGTGCCAGCAGAAGGACAAAGTCCTACGAGCAGTACTTC. Protein sequence: CASRRTKSYEQYF.

This clone has more than one count but fewer than ten. The chain recombines TRBV6-1 with TRBJ2-7, with 9 positions matching TRBD1. CDR3 length: 15 residues. The ends lost 5 bases at V and 3 bases at J; junction bases unmatched: 8. The germline gives CDR1 MNHNS, CDR2 SASEGT. The CDR3 region is CASSRTGTGNYEQYF. The CDR3 region has the DNA TGTGCCAGCAGTCGCACCGGGACAGGGAACTACGAGCAGTACTTC.

By share, this clone counts as medium-sized. J is TRBJ1-1 and V is TRBV2; D is uncertain. CDR3 length equals 13 residues. Trimming pared 6 bases from V and 6 bases from J, leaving 14 bases between. Germline V CDR1 and CDR2: SNHLY, FYNNEI. The CDR3 protein is CASRQRWGAEAFF. The CDR3 DNA sequence: TGTGCCAGCAGGCAACGATGGGGAGCTGAAGCTTTCTTT.

This clone has just a few counts. The chain recombines TRBV6-2 or TRBV6-3 with TRBJ2-7; D gene ambiguous. The germline CDR1 and CDR2 sequences are MNHEY and SVGEGT. The CDR3 runs to 12 residues. Trimming left V 0 bases short and J 8 bases short, with 8 bases between. CDR3 amino acids: CASSYSPGKQYF. The CDR3 DNA reads as TGTGCCAGCAGTTACTCCCCCGGAAAGCAGTACTTC.

This clone is termed medium-sized. This sequence joins TRBV27 and TRBJ2-7, with D possibly TRBD1 on 6 matching bases. V was clipped by 5 bases and J by 2 bases, with 16 bases between them. Germline CDR1 is MNHEY and CDR2 is SMNVEV (reference sequence). The CDR3 runs to 15 residues. The CDR3 DNA reads TGTGCCAGCAGTAGGGGGTCTGAGGGGACCTACGAGCAGTACTTC. This gives the protein CASSRGSEGTYEQYF.

The J gene is TRBJ2-7, the V gene TRBV20-1; TRBD1 matches 8 bases. J gave up 5 bases and V 5 bases, and 11 bases lay outside the gene matches. The V gene's germline CDR1 is DFQATT and CDR2 SNEGSKA (reference sequence). This CDR3 has 14 residues. The CDR3 region is CSAPPGQGGHEQYF. CDR3 DNA sequence: TGCAGTGCTCCCCCTGGACAGGGTGGACACGAGCAGTACTTC.

CDR3 DNA sequence: TGTGCCAGCTGTACAGGGCCTAACACTGAAGCTTTCTTT. Its protein is CASCTGPNTEAFF. The chain joins TRBV7-9 to TRBJ1-1; D is possibly TRBD1 (6 bases). This CDR3 spans 13 amino acids. Trimming took 8 bases from V and 2 from J, leaving 12 bases between them. The V gene's germline CDR1 is SEHNR and CDR2 FQNEAQ (reference sequence).

This clone is medium-sized by share. V is TRBV5-1 and J is TRBJ2-1; TRBD2 agrees at 8 bases. Trimming at V came to 5 bases and at J to 0 bases, leaving 4 bases not matched to a gene. Germline V gene sequence: CDR1 SGHRS, CDR2 YFSETQ. The CDR3 length is 15 residues. CDR3 sequence (DNA): TGCGCCAGCAGTCCCGGGACTAGCTCCTACAATGAGCAGTTCTTC. It specifies CASSPGTSSYNEQFF.

This chain uses TRBV20-1 with TRBJ1-3; tentatively, D is TRBD1 (5 bases). Trimming stripped 6 bases from V and 5 bases from J, with 14 bases between. The CDR3 has 13 amino acids. Germline loops: CDR1 DFQATT, CDR2 SNEGSKA (reference sequence). CDR3: CSAWFGDRNTIYF. CDR3 DNA: TGCAGTGCGTGGTTCGGGGACCGAAACACCATATATTTT.

CDR3 in DNA: TGTGCCAGCAGCCAAGATCGTAGTGGGAGTTCGAGCTCCTACAATGAGCAGTTCTTC. Amino acids: CASSQDRSGSSSSYNEQFF. The J gene is TRBJ2-1, the V gene TRBV3-1; D might be TRBD2 (5 bases). With 0 bases removed from V and 0 bases from J, the gap between germline ends came to 18 bases. This CDR3 is built from 19 residues. The germline CDR1 and CDR2 sequences are LGHDT and YNNKEL (reference sequence).

This clone has ten or more counts. The V gene is TRBV29-1, the J gene TRBJ2-1, with D perhaps TRBD1 (6 bases). Germline assignment: CDR1 SQVTM and CDR2 ANQGSEA. The CDR3 runs 14 residues. V was trimmed by 0 bases and J by 8 bases, leaving 14 bases between them. DNA of the CDR3: TGCAGCGTTGAAGATCAGGGCAGGGGTGATGAGCAGTTCTTC. Residues: CSVEDQGRGDEQFF.

In this sample, this clone is medium-sized. The chain employs TRBV7-9 and TRBJ2-7, with D hard to call. Germline CDR1 reads SEHNR; CDR2 reads FQNEAQ (reference sequence). Trimming left V 4 bases short and J 3 bases short, with 10 bases between. The CDR3 covers 13 residues. The CDR3 spells CASSSDLYYEQYF. The CDR3 DNA is TGTGCCAGCAGCTCGGACCTATACTACGAGCAGTACTTC.

This clone is deemed medium-sized (0.01 to 0.1%). The chain couples TRBV20-1 to TRBJ2-5; 9 bases line up with TRBD2. The trim removed 0 bases at V and 3 bases at J, leaving 8 bases unmatched. The germline CDR1 and CDR2 sequences are DFQATT and SNEGSKA (reference sequence). The CDR3 loop spans 16 amino acids. The CDR3 nucleotides read TGCAGTGCTAGAGATTTGCGGGGGGGAGGCGAAGAGACCCAGTACTTC. Its protein product is CSARDLRGGGEETQYF.

By sample share, this clone is medium-sized (0.01 to 0.1%). The rearrangement uses TRBV5-5 and TRBJ2-3; D possibly corresponds to TRBD1 (5 bases). The CDR3 length is 15 residues. From germline, CDR1 is SGHKS and CDR2 YYEKEE (reference sequence). V was trimmed by 4 bases and J by 0 bases, leaving 12 bases between them. The CDR3 DNA is TGTGCCAGCAGCAGGGGCCTGTCTAGCACAGATACGCAGTATTTT. This translates into CASSRGLSSTDTQYF. Full variable domain (rest looked up from reference TRBV5-5 and TRBJ2-3): DAGVTQSPTHLIKTRGQQVTLRCSPISGHKSVSWYQQVLGQGPQFIFQYYEKEERGRGNFPDRFSARQFPNYSSELNVNALLLGDSALYLCASSRGLSSTDTQYFGPGTRLTVL.

The rearrangement links TRBV5-1 to TRBJ1-5; no reliable D call. CDR3 length equals 13 residues. Deletions cut 0 bases from V and 7 bases from J, with 8 bases between. Germline loops: CDR1 SGHRS, CDR2 YFSETQ. In nucleotides, the CDR3 is TGCGCCAGCAGCTTGGGCCCGATCCAGCCCCAGCATTTT. Its translation is CASSLGPIQPQHF.

This clone was found a few times. The rearrangement joins TRBV27 to TRBJ1-2; 10 nucleotides agree with TRBD1. The CDR3 spans 14 residues. Germline trimming cut 2 bases from V and 6 bases from J; bases unmatched to any gene: 3. Germline V gives CDR1 MNHEY, CDR2 SMNVEV (reference sequence). CDR3 sequence reads: CASSLGQGGDGYTF. CDR3 DNA sequence: TGTGCCAGCAGTTTAGGACAGGGGGGTGATGGCTACACCTTC.

The chain combines TRBV6-4 with TRBJ2-1; D is unresolved. The V and J ends lost 0 bases and 5 bases respectively, with 5 bases between them. The length of the CDR3 is 13 residues. Germline loops: CDR1 MRHNA, CDR2 SNTAGT. The CDR3 protein is CASSDSENNEQFF. In DNA, the CDR3 is TGTGCCAGCAGTGACTCGGAGAACAATGAGCAGTTCTTC.

The V and J genes are TRBV5-1 and TRBJ2-3; the D gene is possibly TRBD1 (5 bases). This CDR3 has 16 amino acids. Germline V gene data show CDR1 as SGHRS and CDR2 as YFSETQ. Trimming left V 1 base short and J 4 bases short, with 16 bases between. Here the CDR3 DNA reads TGCGCCAGCAGCTTGCTCAGGGTGGAAGTCGCAGATACGCAGTATTTT. It codes for CASSLLRVEVADTQYF.

Sample share makes this clone medium-sized. The V call is TRBV20-1, the J call TRBJ2-1, with D perhaps matching TRBD1 or TRBD2 (5 bases each). Germline loops: CDR1 DFQATT, CDR2 SNEGSKA (reference sequence). This CDR3 has 16 amino acids. V lost 4 bases and J 1 base, leaving 17 bases between the germline ends. CDR3 sequence reads: CSAISGTTSSYNEQFF. The CDR3 region has the DNA TGCAGTGCTATTTCCGGGACCACATCTTCCTACAATGAGCAGTTCTTC.

The chain combines TRBV20-1 with TRBJ1-5; TRBD1 agrees at 7 bases. Germline V gene data show CDR1 as DFQATT and CDR2 as SNEGSKA (reference sequence). V gave up 0 bases and J gave up 5 bases; unmatched junction bases: 19. This CDR3 region has 19 residues. The DNA for the CDR3 is TGCAGTGCTAGAGATGGTCCAGGGGGGTATACATCTTCAGATCAGCCCCAGCATTTT. Residues: CSARDGPGGYTSSDQPQHF.

This chain uses TRBV9 with TRBJ2-3; possibly TRBD2 for D (6 bases). Germline V gene sequence: CDR1 SGDLS, CDR2 YYNGEE. The CDR3 sequence is 16 residues long. V lost 1 base, J lost 5 bases, and 17 bases lay in between. The CDR3 nucleotides are TGTGCCAGCAGCGTAATGGGCGGGGAGGTCGGAGATACGCAGTATTTT. Protein sequence: CASSVMGGEVGDTQYF. Variable domain in full (rest from reference TRBV9 and TRBJ2-3): DSGVTQTPKHLITATGQRVTLRCSPRSGDLSVYWYQQSLDQGLQFLIQYYNGEERAKGNILERFSAQQFPDLHSELNLSSLELGDSALYFCASSVMGGEVGDTQYFGPGTRLTVL.

This rearrangement joins TRBV30 to TRBJ2-7; TRBD1 is a possible D gene (5 bases). V gave up 0 bases and J gave up 3 bases, with 9 bases separating them. The CDR3 totals 13 residues. CDR1 GTSNPN and CDR2 SVGIG come from the germline V gene (reference sequence). CDR3 nucleotides: TGTGCCTGGAGTGTAAAGGGGTACTACGAGCAGTACTTC. Translating it yields CAWSVKGYYEQYF.

The chain has TRBV28 and TRBJ2-3; tentative D call: TRBD2 (5 bases). The CDR3 totals 15 residues. Germline V lookup: CDR1 MDHEN, CDR2 SYDVKM. Trimming left V 5 bases short and J 1 base short, with 13 bases between. The CDR3 DNA is TGTGCCAGCAGTCCGCGGTGGGGAGGCACAGATACGCAGTATTTT. It codes for CASSPRWGGTDTQYF.

In regard to this clone: One junction end disagrees with the germline gene, perhaps due to a read error. The DNA of the CDR3 is TGCGCCAGCAGCTTGGACAGCGAATTCTCCTACGAGCAGTACTTC. This encodes CASSLDSEFSYEQYF. This chain joins TRBV5-6 and TRBJ2-7, with D possibly matching TRBD1 (6 bases). Germline V gene data show CDR1 as SGHDT and CDR2 as YYEEEE. The CDR3 spans 15 residues.

The chain carries TRBV20-1 and TRBJ2-5; 7 positions match TRBD2. V lost 1 base to trimming and J lost 4 bases; unmatched junction nucleotides: 9. This CDR3 spans 15 amino acids. Looked up from germline, CDR1 is DFQATT and CDR2 is SNEGSKA (reference sequence). The CDR3 reads CSARGLREGGETQYF. In nucleotides, the CDR3 is TGCAGTGCTAGAGGTCTCAGGGAGGGTGGAGAGACCCAGTACTTC.

This clone is classed as medium-sized (0.01 to 0.1%). V gene TRBV18 combines with J gene TRBJ1-6; 11 bases are a match to TRBD1. This CDR3 has 15 amino acids. The trim removed 6 bases at V and 10 bases at J, leaving 8 bases unmatched. In germline, CDR1 is KGHSH, CDR2 LQKENI. The CDR3 bases are TGTGCCAGCTCTTCTGGACAGGGGGCAAGGTCACCCCTCCACTTT. Residues: CASSSGQGARSPLHF.